One and the same sample provided the 8 T cell receptor beta chains below, sequenced in a study of regulatory dendritic cells for organ transplantation. Repertoires were generated with immunoSEQ multiplex PCR, while TCRdb's copy carries only in-frame clones and drops some. The table has about 29,000 clones, approximately 80% seen once; the top ten hold about 0.1%. Source material: naive CD4+ T cells from blood. This sample's subset: CD45RA+ naive T cells. The receptor set was obtained from a human donor in good health.

The chain has TRBV19 and TRBJ2-5, with a tentative D call TRBD1 (6 bases). CDR3 length: 15 amino acids. Germline V gene sequence: CDR1 LNHDA, CDR2 SQIVND (reference sequence). The V gene lost 3 bases and the J gene lost 0 bases, with 11 bases spanning the gap. CDR3 in amino acids: CASSMGAGYQETQYF. The CDR3 DNA follows: TGTGCCAGTAGTATGGGGGCCGGGTACCAAGAGACCCAGTACTTC. The full variable domain, rest sourced from reference TRBV19 and TRBJ2-5, is DGGITQSPKYLFRKEGQNVTLSCEQNLNHDAMYWYRQDPGQGLRLIYYSQIVNDFQKGDIAEGYSVSREKKESFPLTVTSAQKNPTAFYLCASSMGAGYQETQYFGPGTRLLVL.

Points on this clone: Different DNA sequences within this sample yield the same CDR3. The chain is built from TRBV10-3 and TRBJ1-2; D is perhaps TRBD1 (6 bases). CDR3 size: 13 residues. V lost 8 bases, J lost 3 bases, and 13 bases lay in between. CDR1 ENHRY and CDR2 SYGVKD come from the germline V gene. The CDR3 DNA is TGTGCCATCCTCAGGGGATCAGACTATGGCTACACCTTC. Translation: CAILRGSDYGYTF.

This chain links TRBV5-5 with TRBJ1-1; D uncertain. The CDR3 has 16 amino acids. Germline V gene data show CDR1 as SGHKS and CDR2 as YYEKEE (reference sequence). Trimming removed 4 bases at V and 4 bases at J, with 20 bases between. The CDR3, as DNA: TGTGCCAGCAGCGCCCGGTCGGTGCGGCCGCTCACTGAAGCTTTCTTT. Its translation is CASSARSVRPLTEAFF.

This clone was recorded a few times. The V and J genes are TRBV9 and TRBJ1-1, with 8 bases identical to TRBD1. This CDR3 has 14 residues. V trimming: 4 bases; J trimming: 6 bases; junction bases outside the gene matches: 8. CDR1 is SGDLS, CDR2 YYNGEE, per germline. DNA for the CDR3: TGTGCCAGCAGCACAGGACAGGGATCGGCTGAAGCTTTCTTT. Protein: CASSTGQGSAEAFF. Together with reference TRBV9 and TRBJ1-1, the CDR3 gives the full variable domain: DSGVTQTPKHLITATGQRVTLRCSPRSGDLSVYWYQQSLDQGLQFLIQYYNGEERAKGNILERFSAQQFPDLHSELNLSSLELGDSALYFCASSTGQGSAEAFFGQGTRLTVV.

The rearrangement joins TRBV6-6 to TRBJ2-5; TRBD1 matches at 7 bases. Trimming cost V 1 base and J 2 bases; bases outside gene matches: 1. CDR3 length: 14 residues. Germline V lookup: CDR1 MNHNY, CDR2 SVGAGI (reference sequence). The CDR3 DNA reads as TGTGCCAGCAGTTACTGGGACAGACAAGAGACCCAGTACTTC. Its protein product is CASSYWDRQETQYF.

The gene calls are TRBV7-8 and TRBJ2-5; 11 positions match TRBD1. CDR3 size: 15 residues. Germline CDR1 reads SGHVS; CDR2 reads FQNEAQ. With V trimmed by 2 bases and J by 4 bases, 3 bases remained unmatched. CDR3 sequence (DNA): TGTGCCAGCAGCTTATTCGGGACAGGGGGAGAGACCCAGTACTTC. It encodes CASSLFGTGGETQYF.

CDR3 sequence reads: CASSQDLQVRNYEQYF. The CDR3, as DNA: TGTGCCAGCAGCCAAGATTTACAGGTCCGCAACTACGAGCAGTACTTC. This chain connects TRBV4-2 to TRBJ2-7; weak D call: TRBD1 (5 bases). This CDR3 spans 16 amino acids. V was clipped by 0 bases and J by 3 bases, with 15 bases between them. CDR1 LGHNA and CDR2 YNFKEQ come from the germline V gene.

This CDR3 is CASGSGDQPQHF. For the CDR3, the DNA is TGTGCCAGCGGCTCAGGGGATCAGCCCCAGCATTTT. The chain combines TRBV28 with TRBJ1-5; D may be TRBD1 (6 bases). Germline CDR1 reads MDHEN; CDR2 reads SYDVKM. V was shortened by 8 bases and J by 5 bases, with 10 bases between the two germline ends. This CDR3 is 12 amino acids long.